One and the same sample provided the 6 T cell receptor beta chains below, sequenced in a study of cytomegalovirus exposure and HLA in healthy donors. Use of 60 Vbeta and 13 Jbeta primers characterized the PCR. TCRdb's copy holds only in-frame clones and misses some; the assay was immunoSEQ multiplex PCR. The sample records roughly 110,000 clones, over 60% being singletons. The sequenced sample was PBMCs. These receptors came from a woman aged 25 to 39 in good health and CMV-seronegative.

This clone was found a few times. The chain uses TRBV7-8 and TRBJ2-1, with 13 bases matching TRBD2. The germline CDR1 and CDR2 sequences are SGHVS and FQNEAQ. Unmatched junction bases numbered 12, after V lost 1 base and J lost 12 bases. The CDR3 extends over 17 amino acids. The DNA of the CDR3 is TGTGCCAGCAGCTTAGACCGTCGGACTAGCGGGAGAAGTGGGCAGTTCTTC. Its translation: CASSLDRRTSGRSGQFF.

J is TRBJ1-1 and V is TRBV6-1, with D perhaps TRBD1 (5 bases). V was shortened by 6 bases and J by 4 bases, with 15 bases between the two germline ends. Germline loops: CDR1 MNHNS, CDR2 SASEGT. This CDR3 spans 14 amino acids. The CDR3 bases are TGTGCCAGCAGGAGGGGACCCGGGAGCACTGAAGCTTTCTTT. The encoded protein is CASRRGPGSTEAFF.

This rearrangement joins TRBV5-4 to TRBJ2-7; 8 bases are a match to TRBD1. CDR3 size: 15 residues. J was trimmed by 0 bases and V by 4 bases; bases with no gene match: 6. Germline V gene sequence: CDR1 SGHNT, CDR2 YYREEE (reference sequence). CDR3 nucleotide sequence: TGTGCCAGCAGCACCGGGACAGGAGCCTCCTACGAGCAGTACTTC. This encodes CASSTGTGASYEQYF. The variable domain in full, completed from reference TRBV5-4 and TRBJ2-7, reads ETGVTQSPTHLIKTRGQQVTLRCSSQSGHNTVSWYQQALGQGPQFIFQYYREEENGRGNFPPRFSGLQFPNYSSELNVNALELDDSALYLCASSTGTGASYEQYFGPGTRLTVT.

The chain links TRBV27 to TRBJ2-3, with 12 bases identical to TRBD2. The CDR3 extends over 16 amino acids. J gave up 6 bases and V 3 bases, and 7 bases lay outside the gene matches. The germline CDR1 and CDR2 sequences are MNHEY and SMNVEV (reference sequence). CDR3 in DNA: TGTGCCAGCAGTTTCCTCAGGACTAGCGGGGAGGATACGCAGTATTTT. Translated, it gives CASSFLRTSGEDTQYF.

This chain uses TRBV7-9 with TRBJ1-2, with 7 bases fitting TRBD1. Germline V gives CDR1 SEHNR, CDR2 FQNEAQ (reference sequence). This CDR3 comprises 15 residues. V was pared by 8 bases and J by 6 bases, with 15 bases of the junction left unmatched. Here the CDR3 DNA reads TGTGCCAGCTCGACAATACAGGGGTCATCGAATGGCTACACCTTC. Protein product: CASSTIQGSSNGYTF.

V is TRBV27 and J is TRBJ2-7, with D possibly TRBD1 on 5 matching bases. This CDR3 has 13 residues. V dropped 5 bases and J dropped 2 bases, with 10 bases sitting between them. Germline V gene sequence: CDR1 MNHEY, CDR2 SMNVEV (reference sequence). CDR3 residues: CASSNDRTYEQYF. The CDR3 coding sequence is TGTGCCAGCAGTAACGACAGAACCTACGAGCAGTACTTC.